This TCR beta chain is drawn from a study of PD-1 blockade in classical Hodgkin lymphoma. Some clones are missing from TCRdb's copy, which holds only in-frame ones; the method was immunoSEQ multiplex PCR. The sample yields roughly 30,000 clones, around 79% seen once. Time point indicated: cycle 4 day 1 (C4D1), after around six weeks of nivolumab. Exposure to brentuximab vedotin varied, and each patient had relapsed following autologous stem cell transplantation. Magnetic negative selection of thawed PBMCs was the method by which CD4+ T cells were purified. Classifying best responses yielded complete response, partial response or progressive disease. The CDR3 contains 14 residues. Germline V gives CDR1 SGHRS, CDR2 YFSETQ. The ends were cut back, 0 bases at V and 9 bases at J, with 10 bases in the middle.

Sequenced material: CD4+ T cells from blood, taken before the fourth cycle of nivolumab. This receptor was identified in a human donor with classical Hodgkin lymphoma. The V call is TRBV5-1, the J call TRBJ1-6, with D maybe TRBD1 (5 bases). CDR3 coding DNA: TGCGCCAGCAGCTTGGCCAATGGGGGTTCACCCCTCCACTTT. Its protein product is CASSLANGGSPLHF.